The next 14 T cell receptor beta chains were all read from a single sample in a study of blood T cell repertoires in COVID-19. Data came from immunoSEQ multiplex PCR; TCRdb stores just in-frame clones and leaves some out. The table has 45,000 to 60,000 clones, around 72% seen once. Sequencing used peripheral blood. These TCRs come from a human donor with active or convalescent COVID-19. The donor label of this sample is uncertain.

The rearrangement uses TRBV5-6 and TRBJ2-7, with 9 positions matching TRBD2. V shed 9 bases, J shed 13 bases, and the junction held 14 bases outside the gene matches. This CDR3 comprises 12 residues. Germline V gene sequence: CDR1 SGHDT, CDR2 YYEEEE. The CDR3 coding sequence is TGTGCCACCTCGCGGGAGGGGAAGGGGGAATACTTC. Translated, it gives CATSREGKGEYF.

V usage is TRBV6-5 and J usage is TRBJ2-1, with 7 bases fitting TRBD1. The germline CDR1 and CDR2 sequences are MNHEY and SVGAGI. The CDR3 is 14 amino acids. After removal of 6 bases from V and 1 base from J, the junction contained 3 bases not matched to a gene. CDR3 bases: TGTGCCAGCAGGGCAGGGGGATCCTACAATGAGCAGTTCTTC. It codes for CASRAGGSYNEQFF.

This sequence joins TRBV9 and TRBJ2-6, with D perhaps TRBD2 (6 bases). This CDR3 comprises 18 residues. The germline V gene has CDR1 SGDLS and CDR2 YYNGEE. V gave up 0 bases and J gave up 0 bases, with 13 bases separating them. The CDR3 sequence is CASSVAGDPTSGANVLTF. The CDR3 DNA follows: TGTGCCAGCAGCGTAGCGGGGGACCCGACCTCTGGGGCCAACGTCCTGACTTTC.

The V gene is TRBV27, the J gene TRBJ2-2, with 7 bases lining up with TRBD1. V trimming: 4 bases; J trimming: 1 base; junction bases outside the gene matches: 9. In germline, CDR1 is MNHEY, CDR2 SMNVEV (reference sequence). There are 17 residues in the CDR3. Written as DNA, the CDR3 is TGTGCCAGCAGTTCCTCAGACAGGGCCCTGAACACCGGGGAGCTGTTTTTT. Its translation is CASSSSDRALNTGELFF.

The rearrangement joins TRBV5-8 to TRBJ2-7; D is possibly TRBD1 (5 bases). Trimming took 4 bases from V and 6 from J, leaving 5 bases between them. This CDR3 is built from 10 residues. Germline V gives CDR1 SGHTS, CDR2 YDEGEE. Written as DNA, the CDR3 is TGTGCCAGCAGCAGGGGCGAGCAGTACTTC. The encoded protein is CASSRGEQYF. Drawing the rest from reference TRBV5-8 and TRBJ2-7, the complete variable domain is EAGVTQSPTHLIKTRGQQATLRCSPISGHTSVYWYQQALGLGLQFLLWYDEGEERNRGNFPPRFSGRQFPNYSSELNVNALELEDSALYLCASSRGEQYFGPGTRLTVT.

The gene calls are TRBV5-1 and TRBJ2-2, with TRBD2 identical over 10 bases. Germline V gene data show CDR1 as SGHRS and CDR2 as YFSETQ. The CDR3 is made up of 16 amino acids. J gave up 7 bases and V 7 bases, and 13 bases lay outside the gene matches. The CDR3 reads CASHPSSGRLGGELFF. The CDR3 DNA is TGCGCCAGCCACCCTTCTAGCGGGAGATTAGGCGGGGAGCTGTTTTTT.

This chain links TRBV27 with TRBJ2-7; a possible D gene is TRBD1 (6 bases). The CDR3 extends over 15 amino acids. V lost 4 bases to trimming and J lost 0 bases, with 13 bases between them. Germline assignment: CDR1 MNHEY and CDR2 SMNVEV (reference sequence). CDR3 protein: CASSYGTSASYEQYF. The CDR3 DNA follows: TGTGCCAGCAGTTACGGGACATCCGCCTCCTACGAGCAGTACTTC.

The chain carries TRBV6-2 or TRBV6-3 and TRBJ2-7; D not resolved. The germline CDR1 and CDR2 sequences are MNHEY and SVGEGT. The CDR3 contains 11 residues. Trimming took off 6 bases at V and 4 bases at J, with 7 bases between the two ends. The CDR3 bases are TGTGCCAGCAGCCCGAGGTACGAGCAGTACTTC. Its protein is CASSPRYEQYF.

CDR3 sequence: CASTSWGRLLSYEQYF. In nucleotides, the CDR3 is TGTGCCAGCACCTCTTGGGGCAGGCTTCTCTCCTACGAGCAGTACTTC. J is TRBJ2-7 and V is TRBV28; TRBD1 might be the D (5 bases). Trimming took off 7 bases at V and 0 bases at J, with 19 bases between the two ends. The CDR3 sequence is 16 residues long. Per the germline V gene, CDR1 is MDHEN and CDR2 is SYDVKM. Using reference TRBV28 and TRBJ2-7 for the parts outside the CDR3, the full variable domain is DVKVTQSSRYLVKRTGEKVFLECVQDMDHENMFWYRQDPGLGLRLIYFSYDVKMKEKGDIPEGYSVSREKKERFSLILESASTNQTSMYLCASTSWGRLLSYEQYFGPGTRLTVT.

This CDR3 reads CASSRTRTHNEQFF. CDR3 DNA sequence: TGCGCCAGCAGCCGGACAAGAACCCACAATGAGCAGTTCTTC. The genes are TRBV5-1 and TRBJ2-1; TRBD1 might be the D (5 bases). The CDR3 spans 14 residues. The ends were cut back, 4 bases at V and 5 bases at J, with 13 bases in the middle. Germline-derived CDR1 and CDR2 are SGHRS and YFSETQ.

This clone was observed a few times. V usage is TRBV29-1 and J usage is TRBJ2-5; 8 nucleotides line up with TRBD1. Germline V lookup: CDR1 SQVTM, CDR2 ANQGSEA. The trim removed 1 base at V and 5 bases at J, leaving 6 bases unmatched. This CDR3 region has 14 residues. The CDR3 nucleotides are TGCAGCGTTGAAGGGCCAGGGGGCTGGGAGACCCAGTACTTC. Translated: CSVEGPGGWETQYF.

The chain employs TRBV3-1 (or the pseudogene TRBV3-2) and TRBJ2-1, with 11 bases aligning to TRBD2. This CDR3 comprises 15 residues. V gave up 4 bases and J gave up 7 bases; unmatched junction bases: 6. Germline CDR1 LGHDT, CDR2 YNNKEL (reference sequence). In DNA form, the CDR3 reads TGTGCCAGCAGCCCTAGCGGGAGGTTCGGTAATGAGCAGTTCTTC. Amino acid sequence: CASSPSGRFGNEQFF.

Turning to this clone: The junction differs from germline at one of its ends, possibly a read error. This rearrangement joins TRBV19 to TRBJ2-5; TRBD2 agrees at 8 bases. Germline CDR1 LNHDA, CDR2 SQIVND (reference sequence). The CDR3 is made up of 14 amino acids. The DNA of the CDR3 is TGTGCCAGCAGTAGCGGGGCGTACCAAGAGACCCAGTACTTC. Its protein is CASSSGAYQETQYF.

V is TRBV11-1 and J is TRBJ2-5; D may be TRBD1 (5 bases). V lost 2 bases to trimming and J lost 5 bases, with 18 bases between them. This CDR3 spans 16 amino acids. Looked up from germline, CDR1 is SGHAT and CDR2 is FQDESV (reference sequence). This CDR3 reads CASSLSRAQVGETQYF. CDR3 in DNA: TGTGCCAGCAGCTTAAGCCGAGCACAGGTGGGGGAGACCCAGTACTTC.